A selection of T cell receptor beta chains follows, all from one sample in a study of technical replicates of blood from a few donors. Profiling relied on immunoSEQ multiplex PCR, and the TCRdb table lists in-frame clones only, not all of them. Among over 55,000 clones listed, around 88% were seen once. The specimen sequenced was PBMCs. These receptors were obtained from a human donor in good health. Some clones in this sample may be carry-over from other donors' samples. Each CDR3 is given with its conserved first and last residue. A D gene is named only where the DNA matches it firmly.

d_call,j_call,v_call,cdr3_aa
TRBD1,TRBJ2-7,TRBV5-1,CASGPGQGTYEQYF
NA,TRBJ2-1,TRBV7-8,CASSHAWWAGLYNEQFF
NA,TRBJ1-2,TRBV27,CASSFSLNYGYTF
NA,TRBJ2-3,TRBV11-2,CASSLGGVGTDTQYF
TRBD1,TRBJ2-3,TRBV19,CASSIHGQGTFSPQYF
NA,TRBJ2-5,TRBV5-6,CASTDGRGETQYF
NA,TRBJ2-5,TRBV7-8,CASSALNGQETQYF
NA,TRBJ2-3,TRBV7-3,CASSLTGSLGSTDTQYF
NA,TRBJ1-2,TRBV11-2,CASSLSPETYGYTF
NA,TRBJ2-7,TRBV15,CATGKVTGIGNEQYF
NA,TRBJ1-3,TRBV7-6,CASSPGTTGNTIYF
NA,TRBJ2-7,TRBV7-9,CASSFAGTYEQYF
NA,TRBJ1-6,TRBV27,CASSLRGGLNSPLHF
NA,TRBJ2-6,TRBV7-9,CASSFYGSGANVLTF